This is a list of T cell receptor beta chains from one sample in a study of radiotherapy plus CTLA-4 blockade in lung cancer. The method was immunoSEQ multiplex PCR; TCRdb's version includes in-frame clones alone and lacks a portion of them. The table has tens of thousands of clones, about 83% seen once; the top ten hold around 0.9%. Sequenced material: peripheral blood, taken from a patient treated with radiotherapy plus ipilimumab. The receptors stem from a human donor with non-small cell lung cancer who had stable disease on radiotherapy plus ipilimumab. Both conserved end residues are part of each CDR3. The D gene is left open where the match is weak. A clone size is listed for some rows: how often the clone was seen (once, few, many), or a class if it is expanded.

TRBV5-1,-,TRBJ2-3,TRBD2,CASSRAGGPDTQYF,TGCGCCAGCAGCCGAGCGGGAGGGCCAGATACGCAGTATTTT
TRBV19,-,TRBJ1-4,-,CASSSASNTRNEKLFF,TGTGCCAGTAGTAGTGCCTCTAATACTCGTAATGAAAAACTGTTTTTT
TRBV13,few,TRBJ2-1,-,CASSPTPGTPFF,TGTGCCAGCAGCCCCACGCCAGGGACTCCGTTCTTC
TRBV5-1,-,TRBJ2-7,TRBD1,CASSPGTGVTYEQYF,TGCGCCAGCAGCCCCGGGACAGGGGTGACCTACGAGCAGTACTTC
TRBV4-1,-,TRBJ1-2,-,CASSQEWGGNYGYTF,TGCGCCAGCAGCCAAGAGTGGGGGGGGAACTATGGCTACACCTTC
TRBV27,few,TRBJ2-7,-,CASSPPGQVGNYEQYF,TGTGCCAGCAGCCCGCCGGGACAAGTGGGGAACTACGAGCAGTACTTC
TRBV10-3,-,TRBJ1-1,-,CAISGPGEGDTEAFF,TGTGCCATCAGTGGCCCCGGGGAGGGGGATACTGAAGCTTTCTTT
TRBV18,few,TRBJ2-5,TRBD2,CASSPKGLAGGPRAQYF,TGTGCCAGCTCACCGAAAGGACTAGCGGGAGGGCCGAGGGCCCAGTACTTC
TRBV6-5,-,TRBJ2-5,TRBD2,CASTLSQGGETQYF,TGTGCCAGCACCCTCTCCCAGGGAGGGGAGACCCAGTACTTC
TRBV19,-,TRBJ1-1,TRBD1,CASSRQGDTEAFF,TGTGCCAGTAGTAGACAGGGGGACACTGAAGCTTTCTTT
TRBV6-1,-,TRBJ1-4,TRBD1,CASSDGQGIGKLFF,TGTGCCAGCAGTGATGGACAGGGGATCGGAAAACTGTTTTTT
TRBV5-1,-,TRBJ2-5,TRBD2,CASSLTSGEGETQYF,TGCGCCAGCAGCTTGACTAGCGGGGAGGGGGAGACCCAGTACTTC
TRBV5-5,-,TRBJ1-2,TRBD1,CASSPDRAGGYTF,TGTGCCAGCAGCCCGGACAGGGCAGGCGGCTACACCTTC
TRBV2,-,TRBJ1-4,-,CASSVLVVNEKLFF,TGTGCCAGCAGTGTTTTGGTGGTTAATGAAAAACTGTTTTTT